Presented here are 23 T cell receptor beta chains from one specimen sequenced in a study of shared clonotypes between healthy human individuals. Assay used: immunoSEQ multiplex PCR; TCRdb lists only in-frame clones, some missing. Seen here are 2 million or so clones, roughly 94% observed once, and the top ten hold roughly 0.13%. The sequenced sample consisted of naive CD4+ T cells sorted from blood. Specified subset: CD45RA+ positively selected. The receptors stem from a man younger than 30 in good health.

This chain joins TRBV7-2 and TRBJ2-7, with a weak D call TRBD2 (5 bases). CDR3 length: 13 amino acids. V was shortened by 7 bases and J by 2 bases, with 12 bases between the two germline ends. From germline, CDR1 is SGHTA and CDR2 FQGNSA. The CDR3: CASTLSGPYEQYF. In DNA form, the CDR3 reads TGTGCCAGCACCCTCAGCGGTCCCTACGAGCAGTACTTC.

The chain uses TRBV7-6 and TRBJ2-5; D is uncertain. Per germline, CDR1 SGHVS and CDR2 FNYEAQ. V lost 5 bases and J 5 bases, leaving 9 bases between the germline ends. CDR3 length: 12 residues. CDR3 amino acids: CASSLQWETQYF. CDR3 nucleotide sequence: TGTGCCAGCAGCCTACAATGGGAGACCCAGTACTTC.

Only one count was recorded for this clone. The rearrangement uses TRBV5-1 and TRBJ2-5; no reliable D call. The V and J ends lost 0 bases and 7 bases respectively, with 13 bases between them. The CDR3 is made up of 14 amino acids. Germline assignment: CDR1 SGHRS and CDR2 YFSETQ. Here the CDR3 reads CASSLEARLGTQYF. CDR3 bases: TGCGCCAGCAGCTTGGAGGCGCGTCTGGGGACCCAGTACTTC.

This chain uses TRBV30 with TRBJ2-6; 7 positions match TRBD1. There are 14 residues in the CDR3. The junction had 3 bases not matched to a gene; V was cut back by 5 bases and J by 2 bases. Germline CDR1 GTSNPN, CDR2 SVGIG (reference sequence). For the CDR3, the DNA is TGTGCCTGGCAGACAGGGACTGGGGCCAACGTCCTGACTTTC. This translates into CAWQTGTGANVLTF.

The chain recombines TRBV5-1 with TRBJ2-2; D tentatively fits TRBD1 or TRBD2 (5 bases each). The CDR3 runs 15 residues. Germline assignment: CDR1 SGHRS and CDR2 YFSETQ. The V end lost 0 bases, the J end lost 4 bases, and 10 bases lay between the germline ends. In DNA form, the CDR3 reads TGCGCCAGCAGCTTGGCTGGGGACGGCACCGGGGAGCTGTTTTTT. This translates into CASSLAGDGTGELFF.

Remarks on this clone: Other DNA sequences of this sample code for an identical CDR3. The rearrangement joins TRBV19 to TRBJ1-1, with unresolved D. Germline V gene lookup returns CDR1 LNHDA and CDR2 SQIVND (reference sequence). This CDR3 comprises 13 residues. Trimming pared 5 bases from V and 1 base from J, leaving 8 bases between. The CDR3 bases are TGTGCCAGTAGTTCCCTCAGGAACACTGAAGCTTTCTTT. This sequence encodes CASSSLRNTEAFF.

A note on this clone: Additional DNA sequences in this sample encode the identical CDR3. As DNA, the CDR3 is TGCGCCAGCAGCTTGGCCTCCGGGACAGGGAATTCACCCCTCCACTTT. Translation: CASSLASGTGNSPLHF. The chain couples TRBV5-1 to TRBJ1-6, with TRBD1 matching 9 bases. This CDR3 region has 16 residues. The V gene end was trimmed by 0 bases and the J gene end by 7 bases; junction bases not matched to a gene: 5. Germline assignment: CDR1 SGHRS and CDR2 YFSETQ.

A remark on this clone: This specimen includes other DNA sequences encoding the same CDR3. The CDR3 DNA reads TGTGCCAGCAGCTTACTAGCGGGAGGTGTTGAGCAGTTCTTC. Its translation is CASSLLAGGVEQFF. J is TRBJ2-1 and V is TRBV6-5; 12 positions agree with TRBD2. Germline CDR1 and CDR2: MNHEY and SVGAGI. V trimming: 6 bases; J trimming: 9 bases; junction bases outside the gene matches: 6. The CDR3 extends over 14 amino acids.

The chain links TRBV9 to TRBJ1-4; D is possibly TRBD1 (5 bases). Trimming took 0 bases from V and 4 from J, leaving 22 bases between them. This CDR3 has 19 amino acids. In germline, CDR1 is SGDLS, CDR2 YYNGEE. The chain's CDR3 is CASSVGQSLSGWGNEKLFF. In DNA, the CDR3 is TGTGCCAGCAGCGTAGGACAGTCTCTGTCCGGGTGGGGTAATGAAAAACTGTTTTTT.

V is TRBV11-3 and J is TRBJ1-3; a possible D gene is TRBD1 (6 bases). The CDR3 runs to 16 residues. Trimming took 1 base from V and 0 from J, leaving 10 bases between them. Germline lookup yields CDR1 SGHNT and CDR2 YENEEA. The CDR3: CASSLGGTSSGNTIYF. The CDR3 nucleotides read TGTGCCAGCAGCTTAGGTGGGACAAGCTCTGGAAACACCATATATTTT.

The chain uses TRBV5-4 and TRBJ2-1; possible D gene TRBD1, 5 bases. V lost 5 bases and J lost 2, with 14 bases in between. Germline V gene data show CDR1 as SGHNT and CDR2 as YYREEE (reference sequence). The CDR3 totals 15 residues. The CDR3 region has the DNA TGTGCCAGCAGTTCACAGGAAAACCCCTACAATGAGCAGTTCTTC. Protein sequence: CASSSQENPYNEQFF.

This chain links TRBV29-1 with TRBJ1-2; 9 bases are shared with TRBD1. The CDR3 has 13 residues. V dropped 6 bases and J dropped 8; count of bases not matched to a gene: 10. Germline V lookup: CDR1 SQVTM, CDR2 ANQGSEA. For the CDR3, the DNA is TGCAGCGTCGCACCGGGACAGGGTTACGGCTACACCTTC. Amino acid sequence: CSVAPGQGYGYTF.

The rearrangement links TRBV7-9 to TRBJ2-5; no definite D call. The CDR3 spans 10 residues. The V gene lost 4 bases and the J gene lost 4 bases, with 1 base spanning the gap. The germline V gene has CDR1 SEHNR and CDR2 FQNEAQ (reference sequence). CDR3 protein: CASSSETQYF. The CDR3 coding sequence is TGTGCCAGCAGCTCAGAGACCCAGTACTTC.

The chain carries TRBV10-3 and TRBJ1-5, with D hard to call. V shed 6 bases and J shed 0 bases, with 6 bases lying between them. This CDR3 is built from 13 residues. Germline V gene data show CDR1 as ENHRY and CDR2 as SYGVKD. The CDR3 is CAISQVSNQPQHF. In DNA form, the CDR3 reads TGTGCCATCAGCCAGGTTAGCAATCAGCCCCAGCATTTT.

The chain joins TRBV10-3 to TRBJ2-1; 11 bases match TRBD2. The V and J ends lost 6 bases and 4 bases, in that order; junction bases with no gene match: 5. Germline V gene lookup returns CDR1 ENHRY and CDR2 SYGVKD. This CDR3 has 15 residues. The CDR3 DNA is TGTGCCATCAGCCAGACTAGCGGGGAATACAATGAGCAGTTCTTC. Translating it yields CAISQTSGEYNEQFF.

The chain has TRBV9 and TRBJ1-2; the D gene is possibly TRBD1 (6 bases). The length of the CDR3 is 14 residues. The germline CDR1 and CDR2 sequences are SGDLS and YYNGEE. Trimming shortened V by 6 bases and J by 2 bases, and 14 bases separated the two germline ends. For the CDR3, the DNA is TGTGCCAGCACCCGGACAGAGGGAAACTATGGCTACACCTTC. Its translation: CASTRTEGNYGYTF.

The chain uses TRBV18 and TRBJ2-1, with a weak D call TRBD2 (5 bases). Germline V gives CDR1 KGHSH, CDR2 LQKENI. This CDR3 region has 14 residues. The V end lost 2 bases, the J end lost 12 bases, and 17 bases lay between the germline ends. The CDR3: CASSPERTGMGQFF. The CDR3 region has the DNA TGTGCCAGCTCACCAGAAAGAACCGGGATGGGGCAGTTCTTC.

The chain employs TRBV7-9 and TRBJ2-5; 7 bases are a match to TRBD2. The CDR3 covers 16 residues. Trimming at V came to 1 base and at J to 3 bases, leaving 8 bases not matched to a gene. Germline lookup yields CDR1 SEHNR and CDR2 FQNEAQ (reference sequence). CDR3 amino acids: CASSLVGLAEEETQYF. The CDR3 DNA is TGTGCCAGCAGCTTAGTTGGGCTAGCGGAGGAAGAGACCCAGTACTTC.

The gene calls are TRBV6-1 and TRBJ1-5; a possible D gene is TRBD1 (5 bases). Germline V gives CDR1 MNHNS, CDR2 SASEGT. This CDR3 comprises 13 residues. V gave up 0 bases and J gave up 9 bases, with 9 bases separating them. This chain's CDR3 is CASSEAPGGPQHF. In DNA form, the CDR3 reads TGTGCCAGCAGTGAAGCGCCTGGGGGGCCCCAGCATTTT.

The V call is TRBV25-1, the J call TRBJ1-1, with D possibly being TRBD1 (5 bases). This CDR3 is built from 13 residues. Trimming stripped 5 bases from V and 5 bases from J, with 12 bases between. Germline V gene sequence: CDR1 MGHDK, CDR2 SYGVNS. The CDR3 loop is CASSNRRQTEAFF. CDR3 DNA sequence: TGTGCCAGCAGTAACAGGAGGCAAACTGAAGCTTTCTTT. The full variable domain, with the rest looked up from reference TRBV25-1 and TRBJ1-1, is EADIYQTPRYLVIGTGKKITLECSQTMGHDKMYWYQQDPGMELHLIHYSYGVNSTEKGDLSSESTVSRIRTEHFPLTLESARPSHTSQYLCASSNRRQTEAFFGQGTRLTVV.

This chain uses TRBV9 with TRBJ1-1, with a weak D call TRBD1 (5 bases). Germline loops: CDR1 SGDLS, CDR2 YYNGEE. With 0 bases removed from V and 4 bases from J, the gap between germline ends came to 10 bases. The CDR3 spans 14 residues. The chain's CDR3 is CASSVDRSGTEAFF. The CDR3 coding sequence is TGTGCCAGCAGCGTAGACAGGTCTGGCACTGAAGCTTTCTTT.

V gene TRBV5-1 combines with J gene TRBJ1-2; weak D call: TRBD1 (6 bases). V lost 0 bases, J lost 7 bases, and 16 bases lay in between. Germline V CDR1 and CDR2: SGHRS, YFSETQ. CDR3 length: 15 amino acids. The CDR3, as DNA: TGCGCCAGCAGCTTGGCTCCGGGGGGCGCGTCTGGCTACACCTTC. Amino acids: CASSLAPGGASGYTF.

The CDR3 sequence is CASSSIPGVGDEQFF. In nucleotides, the CDR3 is TGTGCCAGCAGCTCTATCCCGGGAGTAGGGGATGAGCAGTTCTTC. The chain employs TRBV7-2 and TRBJ2-1, with a tentative D call TRBD2 (6 bases). Germline V gene sequence: CDR1 SGHTA, CDR2 FQGNSA. Deletions cut 4 bases from V and 8 bases from J, with 18 bases between. There are 15 residues in the CDR3.